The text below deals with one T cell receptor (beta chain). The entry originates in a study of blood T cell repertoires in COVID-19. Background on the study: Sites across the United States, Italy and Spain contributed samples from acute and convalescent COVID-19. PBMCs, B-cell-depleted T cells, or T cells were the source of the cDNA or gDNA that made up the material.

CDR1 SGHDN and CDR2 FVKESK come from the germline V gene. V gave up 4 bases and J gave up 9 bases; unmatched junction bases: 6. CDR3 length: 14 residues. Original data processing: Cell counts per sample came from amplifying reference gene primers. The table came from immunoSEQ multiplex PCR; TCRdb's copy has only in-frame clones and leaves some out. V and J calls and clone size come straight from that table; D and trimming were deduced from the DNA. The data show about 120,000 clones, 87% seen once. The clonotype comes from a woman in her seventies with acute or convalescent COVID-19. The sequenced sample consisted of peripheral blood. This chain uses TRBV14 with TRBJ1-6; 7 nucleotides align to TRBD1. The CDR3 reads CASSPRTGFSPLHF. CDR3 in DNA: TGTGCCAGCAGCCCCCGGACAGGATTTTCACCCCTCCACTTT.